This T cell receptor beta chain was sequenced during a study of blood T cell repertoires in COVID-19. Here immunoSEQ multiplex PCR was the method, and the copy in TCRdb shows in-frame clones only, minus some. The sample has about 360,000 clones, around 86% seen once. The source material was peripheral blood. The TCR originated in a human donor in a cohort sampled during active COVID-19.

The DNA of the CDR3 is TGTGCCAGCAGCCAACAGGGGGTTGGCTACACCTTC. Its protein is CASSQQGVGYTF. The chain uses TRBV7-9 and TRBJ1-2; 8 nucleotides agree with TRBD1. Trimming cost V 5 bases and J 7 bases; bases outside gene matches: 3. CDR3 length: 12 residues. In germline, CDR1 is SEHNR, CDR2 FQNEAQ (reference sequence).